The 15 T cell receptor beta chains below all came from one sample that was sequenced in a study of shared clonotypes between healthy human individuals. The data were produced by immunoSEQ multiplex PCR, yet TCRdb's version contains in-frame clones alone and is incomplete. The sample lists 2 million or so clones, roughly 96% seen once, with more than 0.1% in the top ten. The sample was naive CD4+ T cells sorted from blood. The subset was: CD45RA+ positively selected. Source of these receptors: a man aged 18 to 29 in good health.

This CDR3 reads CASSSTANYGYTF. In DNA form, the CDR3 reads TGTGCCAGCAGCTCGACAGCAAACTATGGCTACACCTTC. This chain uses TRBV5-4 with TRBJ1-2, with D possibly matching TRBD1 (5 bases). From germline, CDR1 is SGHNT and CDR2 YYREEE (reference sequence). The length of the CDR3 is 13 residues. Between the trimmed V and J ends, which lost 3 bases and 2 bases, there was a span of 8 bases.

As DNA, the CDR3 is TGTGCCAGGCTTTCACAGGGGAACTTCGAGCAGTACTTC. Encoded protein: CARLSQGNFEQYF. The chain links TRBV6-5 to TRBJ2-7, with TRBD1 identical over 7 bases. This CDR3 has 13 residues. CDR1 is MNHEY and CDR2 is SVGAGI in the germline V gene. Germline trimming cut 9 bases from V and 6 bases from J; bases unmatched to any gene: 11.

A remark on this clone: Additional DNA sequences in this sample encode the identical CDR3. This sequence joins TRBV7-2 and TRBJ2-7; TRBD2 aligns across 7 bases. Germline assignment: CDR1 SGHTA and CDR2 FQGNSA. The CDR3 runs 14 residues. The V segment lost 1 base and the J segment 2 bases; nucleotides outside the gene matches: 2. Here the CDR3 reads CASSLGGRAYEQYF. The CDR3 bases are TGTGCCAGCAGCTTAGGGGGGAGGGCCTACGAGCAGTACTTC.

The rearrangement uses TRBV6-1 and TRBJ1-1; D perhaps matches TRBD1 (6 bases). Germline CDR1 MNHNS, CDR2 SASEGT. CDR3 length: 13 amino acids. Trimming cost V 7 bases and J 1 base, with 10 bases left between them. The CDR3 sequence: CASNDRRNTEAFF. The CDR3 DNA sequence: TGTGCCAGCAACGACAGGAGGAACACTGAAGCTTTCTTT.

For this clone: Distinct nucleotide sequences in the sample also encode this CDR3. V usage is TRBV18 and J usage is TRBJ2-1; D is unresolved. Trimming left V 6 bases short and J 7 bases short, with 13 bases between. This CDR3 spans 13 amino acids. The germline gives CDR1 KGHSH, CDR2 LQKENI. The CDR3: CASSPNRANEQFF. CDR3 in DNA: TGTGCCAGCTCCCCCAACCGAGCAAATGAGCAGTTCTTC. The variable domain in full, with the rest retrieved from reference TRBV18 and TRBJ2-1, is NAGVMQNPRHLVRRRGQEARLRCSPMKGHSHVYWYRQLPEEGLKFMVYLQKENIIDESGMPKERFSAEFPKEGPSILRIQQVVRGDSAAYFCASSPNRANEQFFGPGTRLTVL.

The rearrangement uses TRBV11-2 and TRBJ1-2, with no clear D. The V end was cut by 1 base, the J end by 5 bases, with 11 bases between. Germline V lookup: CDR1 SGHAT, CDR2 FQNNGV. CDR3 length: 14 amino acids. The DNA for the CDR3 is TGTGCCAGCAGCTTAGGTGTAGGTGATTATGGCTACACCTTC. It encodes CASSLGVGDYGYTF.

The CDR3 here is CASSALLAGARGEQFF. CDR3 coding DNA: TGCGCCAGCAGTGCCCTACTAGCGGGAGCCAGGGGTGAGCAGTTCTTC. The J gene is TRBJ2-1, the V gene TRBV10-1; 11 bases line up with TRBD2. The CDR3 consists of 16 residues. The V gene end was trimmed by 4 bases and the J gene end by 9 bases; junction bases not matched to a gene: 11. Germline V gene data show CDR1 as WNHNN and CDR2 as SYGVQD (reference sequence).

The genes are TRBV11-2 and TRBJ2-7; D gene uncertain. The germline V gene encodes CDR1 SGHAT and CDR2 FQNNGV. The CDR3 is made up of 14 amino acids. V shed 0 bases and J shed 4 bases, with 10 bases lying between them. In nucleotides, the CDR3 is TGTGCCAGCAGCTTAGATGCGCAGTCTTACGAGCAGTACTTC. It encodes CASSLDAQSYEQYF.

This chain links TRBV6-1 with TRBJ2-1, with D perhaps TRBD1 or TRBD2 (5 bases each). The germline CDR1 and CDR2 sequences are MNHNS and SASEGT. The CDR3 extends over 16 amino acids. The V end lost 1 base, the J end lost 3 bases, and 13 bases lay between the germline ends. CDR3 region: CASSEGDPLYYNEQFF. CDR3 DNA sequence: TGTGCCAGCAGTGAAGGGGACCCCCTATACTACAATGAGCAGTTCTTC.

Remarks on this clone: The sample carries other DNA sequences with the same CDR3. J is TRBJ1-5 and V is TRBV2; no clear D gene. This CDR3 comprises 14 residues. Trimming removed 2 bases from V and 1 base from J, with 6 bases in between. Germline V CDR1 and CDR2: SNHLY, FYNNEI. The CDR3 DNA reads as TGTGCCAGCAGTGAAAGGCAGAGCAATCAGCCCCAGCATTTT. It specifies CASSERQSNQPQHF.

The V gene is TRBV19, the J gene TRBJ1-4, with D uncertain. The CDR3 contains 23 residues. Germline V CDR1 and CDR2: LNHDA, SQIVND (reference sequence). Trimming left V 5 bases short and J 2 bases short, with 36 bases between. CDR3 protein: CASSRNPPSSWNSLLVTNEKLFF. In DNA form, the CDR3 reads TGTGCCAGTAGTCGGAATCCCCCTTCTTCGTGGAATTCATTACTAGTGACTAATGAAAAACTGTTTTTT.

DNA of the CDR3: TGTGCCAGCAGGGAACAGGGGAAATATGGCTACACCTTC. It is translated as CASREQGKYGYTF. The gene calls are TRBV6-1 and TRBJ1-2; 7 bases are shared with TRBD1. The ends lost 6 bases at V and 5 bases at J; junction bases unmatched: 6. The CDR3 contains 13 residues. Looked up from germline, CDR1 is MNHNS and CDR2 is SASEGT.

This rearrangement joins TRBV13 to TRBJ2-7, with TRBD1 matching 7 bases. Germline loops: CDR1 PRHDT, CDR2 FYEKMQ (reference sequence). V was pared by 5 bases and J by 2 bases, with 9 bases of the junction left unmatched. The length of the CDR3 is 15 residues. In nucleotides, the CDR3 is TGTGCCAGCAGCCAGCACACGGGACAGACCTACGAGCAGTACTTC. Protein: CASSQHTGQTYEQYF.

The chain joins TRBV2 to TRBJ2-5, with TRBD1 as a possible D gene (6 bases). Trimming removed 5 bases at V and 14 bases at J, with 15 bases between. The CDR3 is 11 amino acids. In germline, CDR1 is SNHLY, CDR2 FYNNEI. CDR3 bases: TGTGCCAGCAGTCAAAGACCGGGACAATACTTC. Translated, it gives CASSQRPGQYF.

In this sample, this clone turned up a few times. The same CDR3 also results from other DNA sequences found in this sample. The chain uses TRBV5-1 and TRBJ2-6; D not resolved. V lost 4 bases and J 0 bases, leaving 2 bases between the germline ends. CDR1 is SGHRS and CDR2 is YFSETQ in the germline V gene. This CDR3 has 13 residues. The CDR3 DNA reads as TGCGCCAGCAGCCCCTCTGGGGCCAACGTCCTGACTTTC. It specifies CASSPSGANVLTF.